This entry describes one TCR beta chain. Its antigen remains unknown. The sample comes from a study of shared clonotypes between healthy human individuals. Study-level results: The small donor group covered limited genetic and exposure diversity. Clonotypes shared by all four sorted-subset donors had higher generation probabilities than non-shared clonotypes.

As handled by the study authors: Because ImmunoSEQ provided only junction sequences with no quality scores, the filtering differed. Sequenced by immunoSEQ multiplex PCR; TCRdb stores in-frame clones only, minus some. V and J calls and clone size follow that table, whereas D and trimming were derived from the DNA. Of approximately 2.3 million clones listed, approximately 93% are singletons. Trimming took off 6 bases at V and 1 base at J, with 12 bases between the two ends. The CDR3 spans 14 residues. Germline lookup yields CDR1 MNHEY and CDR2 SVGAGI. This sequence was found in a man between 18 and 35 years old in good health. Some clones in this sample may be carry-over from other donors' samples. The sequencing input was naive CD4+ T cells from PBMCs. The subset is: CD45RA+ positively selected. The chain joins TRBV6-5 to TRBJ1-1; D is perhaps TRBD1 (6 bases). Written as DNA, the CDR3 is TGTGCCAGCAGCTTAGGGGGGGGGAACACTGAAGCTTTCTTT. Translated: CASSLGGGNTEAFF.